This TCR beta chain was sequenced for a study of blood T cell repertoires in COVID-19. Generated by immunoSEQ multiplex PCR, the TCRdb table keeps only in-frame clones and is missing some. The profile shows some 200,000 clones, 80% to 90% of them singletons. The receptor was isolated from a man between 45 and 60 years old with acute or convalescent COVID-19. The sample consisted of peripheral blood.

This chain's CDR3 is CAIKGSAGPGELFF. CDR3 coding DNA: TGTGCCATCAAAGGGTCTGCGGGACCCGGGGAGCTGTTTTTT. The chain links TRBV27 to TRBJ2-2; TRBD2 might be the D (6 bases). V shed 10 bases and J shed 6 bases, with 18 bases lying between them. The CDR3 is 14 residues long. The V gene's germline CDR1 is MNHEY and CDR2 SMNVEV (reference sequence).